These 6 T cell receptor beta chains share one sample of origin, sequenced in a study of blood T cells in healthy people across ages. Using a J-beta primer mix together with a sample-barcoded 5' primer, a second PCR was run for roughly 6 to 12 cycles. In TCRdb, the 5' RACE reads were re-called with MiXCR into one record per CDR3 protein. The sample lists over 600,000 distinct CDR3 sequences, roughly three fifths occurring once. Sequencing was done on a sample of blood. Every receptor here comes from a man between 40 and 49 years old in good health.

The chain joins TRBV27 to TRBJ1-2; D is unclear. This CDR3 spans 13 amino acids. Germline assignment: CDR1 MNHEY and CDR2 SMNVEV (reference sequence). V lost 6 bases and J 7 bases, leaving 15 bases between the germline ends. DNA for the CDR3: TGTGCCAGCAGAATAAAGGGTGGCGGTGGCTACACCTTC. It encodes CASRIKGGGGYTF.

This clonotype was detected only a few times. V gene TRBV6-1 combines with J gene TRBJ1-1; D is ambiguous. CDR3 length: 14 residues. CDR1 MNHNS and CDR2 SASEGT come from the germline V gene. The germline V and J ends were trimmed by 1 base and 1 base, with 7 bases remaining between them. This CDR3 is CASSEGPANTEAFF. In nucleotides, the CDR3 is TGTGCCAGCAGTGAAGGTCCAGCGAACACTGAAGCTTTCTTT.

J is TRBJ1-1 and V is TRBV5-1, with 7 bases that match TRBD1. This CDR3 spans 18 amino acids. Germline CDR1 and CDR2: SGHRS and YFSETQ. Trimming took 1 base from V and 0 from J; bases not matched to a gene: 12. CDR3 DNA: TGCGCCAGCAGCTTGATCCCTGACAGGGTGAGGATGAACACTGAAGCTTTCTTT. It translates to CASSLIPDRVRMNTEAFF.

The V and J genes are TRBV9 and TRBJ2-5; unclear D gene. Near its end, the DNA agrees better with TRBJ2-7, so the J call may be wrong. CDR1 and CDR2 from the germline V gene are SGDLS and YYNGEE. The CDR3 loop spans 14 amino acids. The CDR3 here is CASSVGGYSYEQYF. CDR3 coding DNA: TGTGCCAGCAGCGTGGGTGGATACTCCTACGAGCAGTACTTC.

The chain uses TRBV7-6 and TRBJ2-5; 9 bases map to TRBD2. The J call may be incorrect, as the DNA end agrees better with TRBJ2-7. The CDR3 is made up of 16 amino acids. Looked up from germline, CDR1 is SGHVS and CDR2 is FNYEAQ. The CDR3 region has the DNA TGTGCCAGCAGCTTATTGAGAGCGGGAGGTTTAGACGAGCAGTACTTC. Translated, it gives CASSLLRAGGLDEQYF.

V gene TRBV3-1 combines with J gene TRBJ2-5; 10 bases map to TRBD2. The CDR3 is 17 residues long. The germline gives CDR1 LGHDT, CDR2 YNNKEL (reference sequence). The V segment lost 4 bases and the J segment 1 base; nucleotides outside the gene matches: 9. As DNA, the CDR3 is TGTGCCAGCAGCCTCGTGTTCACTAGCGGGGCCCAAGAGACCCAGTACTTC. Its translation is CASSLVFTSGAQETQYF.